What follows describes a single TCR beta chain. Source study methods: Quantification of nucleated cells was approximated via reference gene primer amplification. This table comes from immunoSEQ multiplex PCR, and its TCRdb copy is limited to in-frame clones, with some not included. V and J calls and clone size are as listed in that table; D and trimming were resolved from the DNA. The sample has 60,000 to 85,000 clones, almost 85% seen once. The data originate from a study of blood T cell repertoires in COVID-19. Looking at the study overall: Samples representing acute and convalescent COVID-19 were sourced from the United States, Italy and Spain. The cDNA or gDNA used as material had been derived from T cells, B-cell-depleted T cells, or PBMCs.

Germline V gives CDR1 SGHRS, CDR2 YFSETQ. Trimming at V came to 3 bases and at J to 4 bases, leaving 13 bases not matched to a gene. This CDR3 has 17 amino acids. Sample: peripheral blood. The clonotype was recovered from a man in his 70s with acute or convalescent COVID-19. V usage is TRBV5-1 and J usage is TRBJ2-1, with 7 bases that match TRBD2. The CDR3 reads CASSWRWGGVGYNEQFF. The CDR3 DNA reads as TGCGCCAGCAGCTGGCGGTGGGGAGGGGTGGGGTACAATGAGCAGTTCTTC. Full variable domain (rest looked up from reference TRBV5-1 and TRBJ2-1): KAGVTQTPRYLIKTRGQQVTLSCSPISGHRSVSWYQQTPGQGLQFLFEYFSETQRNKGNFPGRFSGRQFSNSRSEMNVSTLELGDSALYLCASSWRWGGVGYNEQFFGPGTRLTVL.